This TCR beta chain was profiled in a study of siplizumab effects on memory and regulatory T cells. Study-level results: In roughly 75-95% of proliferating CD4+ or CD8+ clones, a naive or memory phenotype could not be assigned. Proliferating siplizumab-cultured Tregs lacked confirmed suppressive function. Siplizumab conditions gave an average of approximately 70% Treg-derived mappable alloreactive CD4+ clones, versus less than 35% for controls. The study found naive T cells seemingly more diverse than memory cells and seemingly major alloresponse contributors.

Deletions cut 3 bases from V and 4 bases from J, with 15 bases between. CDR1 and CDR2 (germline): KGHSH, LQKENI. The CDR3 sequence is 15 residues long. Repertoires were generated with immunoSEQ multiplex PCR, while TCRdb's copy carries only in-frame clones and drops some. There are 90,000 to 120,000 clones in the sample; over 90% occur only once, and roughly 0.64% lies in the top ten. Remarks on this clone: Its antigen is not identified.

The specimen sequenced was Tregs sorted from blood. This rearrangement joins TRBV18 to TRBJ1-2; TRBD1 is a possible D gene (5 bases). This clonotype originated in a human donor in good health. In DNA form, the CDR3 reads TGTGCCAGCTCACCTGACAGAGTCGCTAGCTATGGCTACACCTTC. Protein: CASSPDRVASYGYTF. The full variable domain, completed using reference TRBV18 and TRBJ1-2, is NAGVMQNPRHLVRRRGQEARLRCSPMKGHSHVYWYRQLPEEGLKFMVYLQKENIIDESGMPKERFSAEFPKEGPSILRIQQVVRGDSAAYFCASSPDRVASYGYTFGSGTRLTVV.